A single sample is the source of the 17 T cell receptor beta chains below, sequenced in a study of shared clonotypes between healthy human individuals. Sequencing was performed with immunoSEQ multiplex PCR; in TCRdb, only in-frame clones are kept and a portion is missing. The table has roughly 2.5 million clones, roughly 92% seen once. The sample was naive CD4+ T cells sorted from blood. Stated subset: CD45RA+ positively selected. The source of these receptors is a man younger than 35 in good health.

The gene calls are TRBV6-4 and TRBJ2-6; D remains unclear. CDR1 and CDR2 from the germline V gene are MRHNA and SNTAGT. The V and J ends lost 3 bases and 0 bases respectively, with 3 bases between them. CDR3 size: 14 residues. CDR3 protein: CASSENSGANVLTF. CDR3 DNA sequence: TGTGCCAGCAGTGAAAACTCTGGGGCCAACGTCCTGACTTTC.

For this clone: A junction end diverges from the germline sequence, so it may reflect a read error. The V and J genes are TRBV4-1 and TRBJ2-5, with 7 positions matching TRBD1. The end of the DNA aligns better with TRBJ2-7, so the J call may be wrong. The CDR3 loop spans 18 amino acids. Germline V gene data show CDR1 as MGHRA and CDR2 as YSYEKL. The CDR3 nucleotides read TGCGCCAGCAGCCAATTCGACAGGGCCGAGTTAGTCTCCCACGAGCAGTACTTC. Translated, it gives CASSQFDRAELVSHEQYF.

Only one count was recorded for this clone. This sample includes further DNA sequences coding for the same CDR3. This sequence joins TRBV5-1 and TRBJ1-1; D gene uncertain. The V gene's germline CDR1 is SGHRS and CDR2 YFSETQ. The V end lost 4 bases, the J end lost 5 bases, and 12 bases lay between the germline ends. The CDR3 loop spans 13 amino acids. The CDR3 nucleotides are TGCGCCAGCAGCCTACACAGCGAAACTGAAGCTTTCTTT. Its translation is CASSLHSETEAFF.

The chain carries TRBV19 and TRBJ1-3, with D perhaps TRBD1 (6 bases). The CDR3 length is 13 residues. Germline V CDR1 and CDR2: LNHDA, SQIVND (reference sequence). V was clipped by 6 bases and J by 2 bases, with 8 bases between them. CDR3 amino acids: CASSRDTGNTIYF. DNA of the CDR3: TGTGCCAGTAGCCGGGACACTGGAAACACCATATATTTT.

This chain's CDR3 is CATSRDGRGATNEKLFF. The CDR3 nucleotides read TGTGCCACCAGCAGAGATGGCCGGGGCGCAACTAATGAAAAACTGTTTTTT. The gene calls are TRBV15 and TRBJ1-4, with D possibly being TRBD1 (5 bases). The V end was cut by 0 bases, the J end by 0 bases, with 11 bases between. This CDR3 spans 17 amino acids. Germline V gene lookup returns CDR1 LNHNV and CDR2 YYDKDF (reference sequence).

As DNA, the CDR3 is TGTGCCAGCAGCTTGGACGCCGAAGCTTTCTTT. Residues: CASSLDAEAFF. The chain employs TRBV5-4 and TRBJ1-1; D unclear. CDR3 size: 11 residues. V was clipped by 0 bases and J by 8 bases, with 5 bases between them. CDR1 SGHNT and CDR2 YYREEE come from the germline V gene (reference sequence).

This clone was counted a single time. CDR3 sequence (DNA): TGCGCCAGCAGCTTGGCGGGGACGAAACGACCCTACGAGCAGTACTTC. Translation: CASSLAGTKRPYEQYF. This rearrangement joins TRBV5-1 to TRBJ2-7; D might be TRBD1 or TRBD2, each matching 5 bases. The V end lost 0 bases, the J end lost 2 bases, and 15 bases lay between the germline ends. The germline V gene has CDR1 SGHRS and CDR2 YFSETQ. The CDR3 is 16 residues long.

The CDR3 DNA is TGTGCCAGCAGCCTGAGGAACCCTGGGACCGGGTATTCACCCCTCCACTTT. This codes for CASSLRNPGTGYSPLHF. The rearrangement joins TRBV28 to TRBJ1-6, with D possibly TRBD1 on 5 matching bases. This CDR3 spans 17 amino acids. Trimming stripped 6 bases from V and 8 bases from J, with 23 bases between. Germline V gene lookup returns CDR1 MDHEN and CDR2 SYDVKM.

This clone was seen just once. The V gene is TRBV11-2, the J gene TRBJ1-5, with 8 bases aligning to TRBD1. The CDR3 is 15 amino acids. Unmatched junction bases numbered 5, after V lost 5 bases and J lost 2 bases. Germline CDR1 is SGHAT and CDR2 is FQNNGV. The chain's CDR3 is CASSDGQGGNQPQHF. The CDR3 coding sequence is TGTGCCAGCAGCGACGGACAGGGCGGCAATCAGCCCCAGCATTTT.

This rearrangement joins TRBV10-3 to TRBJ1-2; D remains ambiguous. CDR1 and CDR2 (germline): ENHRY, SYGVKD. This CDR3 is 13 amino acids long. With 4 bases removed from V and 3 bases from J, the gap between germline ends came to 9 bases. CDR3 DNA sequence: TGTGCCATCAGTGTGGAGGCCGACTATGGCTACACCTTC. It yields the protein CAISVEADYGYTF.

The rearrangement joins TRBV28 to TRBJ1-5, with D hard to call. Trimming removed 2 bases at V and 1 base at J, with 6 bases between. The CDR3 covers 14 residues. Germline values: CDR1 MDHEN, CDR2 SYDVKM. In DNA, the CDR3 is TGTGCCAGCAGTTTAGGGAAGAGCAATCAGCCCCAGCATTTT. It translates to CASSLGKSNQPQHF.

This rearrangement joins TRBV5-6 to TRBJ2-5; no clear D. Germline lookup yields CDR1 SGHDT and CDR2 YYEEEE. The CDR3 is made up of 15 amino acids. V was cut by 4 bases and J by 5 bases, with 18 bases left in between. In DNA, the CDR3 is TGTGCCAGCAGCCGAGACCGGGCTCCGGGTGAGACCCAGTACTTC. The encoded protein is CASSRDRAPGETQYF.

The CDR3 sequence is CASSLGAVVLSSYNEQFF. The DNA of the CDR3 is TGTGCCAGCAGCTTAGGGGCTGTTGTATTGAGCTCCTACAATGAGCAGTTCTTC. The genes are TRBV7-2 and TRBJ2-1; D unresolved. Germline CDR1 and CDR2: SGHTA and FQGNSA. The CDR3 has 18 residues. V lost 1 base, J lost 0 bases, and 16 bases lay in between.

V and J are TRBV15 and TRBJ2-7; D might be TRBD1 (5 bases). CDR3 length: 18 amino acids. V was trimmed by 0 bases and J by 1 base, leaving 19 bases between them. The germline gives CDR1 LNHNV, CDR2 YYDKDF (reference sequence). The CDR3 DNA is TGTGCCACCAGCAGAGATGAGTCAAGCAGGGTCGTTTCCTACGAGCAGTACTTC. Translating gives CATSRDESSRVVSYEQYF.

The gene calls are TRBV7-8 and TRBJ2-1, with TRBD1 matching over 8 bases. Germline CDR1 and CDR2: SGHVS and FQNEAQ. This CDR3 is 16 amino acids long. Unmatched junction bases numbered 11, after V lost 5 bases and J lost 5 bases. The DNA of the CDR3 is TGTGCCAGCAGCCCGGCGCAGGGGGCAAGGAACAATGAGCAGTTCTTC. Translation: CASSPAQGARNNEQFF.

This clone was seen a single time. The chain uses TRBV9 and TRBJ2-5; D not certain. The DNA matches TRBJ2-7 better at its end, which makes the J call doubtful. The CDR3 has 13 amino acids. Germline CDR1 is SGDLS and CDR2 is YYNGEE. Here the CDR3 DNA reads TGTGCCAGCAGCACTCCGGGTTCCTACGAGCAGTACTTC. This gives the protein CASSTPGSYEQYF.

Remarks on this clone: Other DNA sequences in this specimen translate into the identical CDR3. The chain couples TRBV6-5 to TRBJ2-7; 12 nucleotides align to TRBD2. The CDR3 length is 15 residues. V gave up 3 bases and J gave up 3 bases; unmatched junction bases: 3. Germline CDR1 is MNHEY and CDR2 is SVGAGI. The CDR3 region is CASSYSTSGSYEQYF. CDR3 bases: TGTGCCAGCAGTTATTCGACTAGCGGGAGCTACGAGCAGTACTTC.